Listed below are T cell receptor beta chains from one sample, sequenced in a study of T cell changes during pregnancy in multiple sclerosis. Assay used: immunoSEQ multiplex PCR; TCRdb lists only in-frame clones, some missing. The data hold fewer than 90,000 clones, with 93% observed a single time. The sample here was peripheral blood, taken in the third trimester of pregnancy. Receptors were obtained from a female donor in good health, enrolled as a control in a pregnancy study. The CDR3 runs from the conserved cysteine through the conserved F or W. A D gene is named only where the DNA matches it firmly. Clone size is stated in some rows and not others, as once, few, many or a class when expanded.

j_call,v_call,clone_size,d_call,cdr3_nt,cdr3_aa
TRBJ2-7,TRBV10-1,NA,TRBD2,TGCGCCACCCTTAGGACTAGCGGATACTACGAGCAGTACTTC,CATLRTSGYYEQYF
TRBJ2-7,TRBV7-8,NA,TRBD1,TGTGCCAGCAGCCGCACAGGGGGCCTCATCAACGAGCAGTACTTC,CASSRTGGLINEQYF
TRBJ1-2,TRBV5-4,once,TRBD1,TGTGCCAGCGGACTCAGGGGGCGCGCCGGCTACACCTTC,CASGLRGRAGYTF
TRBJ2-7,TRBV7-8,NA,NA,TGTGCCAGCAGCCCCCAATCTACCTACGAGCAGTACTTC,CASSPQSTYEQYF
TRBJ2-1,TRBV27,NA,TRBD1,TGTGCCAGCAGTTTTCCCGGGACAGGGAACAATGAGCAGTTCTTC,CASSFPGTGNNEQFF
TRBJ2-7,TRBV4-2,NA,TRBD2,TGTGCCACGTTAGTTTTTTCGGTTGGCGGGAGTGCCTACGAGCAGTACTTC,CATLVFSVGGSAYEQYF
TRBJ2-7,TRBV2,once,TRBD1,TGTGCCAGCAGTGAAGCGCCGAGGGGGACAGGGGGCGGGCAGTACTTC,CASSEAPRGTGGGQYF
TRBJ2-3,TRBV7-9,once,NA,TGTGCCAGCAGCTTAGGTACCGTCCGCGTTACAGATACGCAGTATTTT,CASSLGTVRVTDTQYF
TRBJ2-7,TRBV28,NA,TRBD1,TGTGCCAGCAGTTCGGGACAGCGCTACGAGCAGTACTTC,CASSSGQRYEQYF
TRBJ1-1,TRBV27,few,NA,TGTGCCAGCAGTTTAGCACATTACACTGAAGCTTTCTTT,CASSLAHYTEAFF